This T cell receptor (beta chain) was profiled in a study of blood T cell repertoires in COVID-19. Participants spanned ages about 18 to 90 years and resided in 20 to 25 US areas. Membership in each cohort depended on participant-reported clinical history. The CDR3 totals 14 residues. Germline lookup yields CDR1 SGHAT and CDR2 FQNNGV. V was clipped by 1 base and J by 3 bases, with 10 bases between them. The data were produced by immunoSEQ multiplex PCR, yet TCRdb's version contains in-frame clones alone and is incomplete. The repertoire holds 200,000 to 250,000 clones, with 80% to 90% as singletons. V and J are TRBV11-2 and TRBJ2-7; D perhaps matches TRBD2 (6 bases). The clonotype was recovered from a middle-aged woman with acute COVID-19. Sequenced: PBMCs or T cells enriched from blood (not recorded which). CDR3 nucleotide sequence: TGTGCCAGCAGCTTAGGGAGGGGATACTACGAGCAGTACTTC. Encoded protein: CASSLGRGYYEQYF.